This T cell receptor beta chain was obtained from a study of Ad26.COV2.S vaccination and SARS-CoV-2 variants. About the research overall: Donor got 5x10^10 or 1x10^11 viral particles of Ad26.COV2.S.

TCRdb's copy holds only in-frame clones and misses some; the assay was immunoSEQ multiplex PCR. Here the sample spans 300,000 to 500,000 clones, less than 90% being singletons. Per the germline V gene, CDR1 is SGHVS and CDR2 is FNYEAQ. The ends lost 1 base at V and 7 bases at J; junction bases unmatched: 8. The CDR3 length is 16 residues. The treatment denotes: 19 received Ad26.COV2.S at low or high dose, single or two shots; roughly 5 received placebo; per-sample allocation not given. Sampling occurred on day 63 after the first vaccine or placebo injection. The rearrangement uses TRBV7-6 and TRBJ2-1; 9 bases align to TRBD1. The source material was peripheral blood, sampled in a trial of Ad26.COV2.S vaccine versus placebo. The receptor comes from a person aged 18-65 years who received the Ad26.COV2.S COVID-19 vaccine or a placebo. CDR3 DNA sequence: TGTGCCAGCAGCTTAGGATACAGGGGGCTGATTAATGAGCAGTTCTTC. The encoded protein is CASSLGYRGLINEQFF. The variable domain in full, with the rest retrieved from reference TRBV7-6 and TRBJ2-1, is GAGVSQSPRYKVTKRGQDVALRCDPISGHVSLYWYRQALGQGPEFLTYFNYEAQQDKSGLPNDRFSAERPEGSISTLTIQRTEQRDSAMYRCASSLGYRGLINEQFFGPGTRLTVL.